The clone carrying this T cell receptor (beta chain) was detected only a few times. Antigen: not known. Sample time point: persistent/refractory GD, antithyroid drugs over 5 years with positive TRAb. RNA isolated from PBMCs was used to make the TCR library. This record comes from a study of regulatory T cells in long-lasting Graves disease. Looking at the study overall: Persistent Graves' disease required over 5 years of antithyroid drugs and positive TSH receptor antibodies. The study, taken as a whole, reports: Sample size, which was small, may have reduced accuracy. More public clonotypes were shared by persistent patients (about 2,700) than by new patients (approximately 1,000).

In building TCR beta libraries, iRepertoire HTBI primers were used together with Arm-PCR of CDR3 regions. From the multiplex PCR reads, TCRdb called clonotypes with MiXCR, one entry per CDR3 protein. The sample records about 400,000 distinct CDR3 sequences, 20% to 25% being singletons. Trimming cost V 6 bases and J 15 bases, with 18 bases left between them. There are 12 residues in the CDR3. Germline V gene data show CDR1 as LNHDA and CDR2 as SQIVND (reference sequence). The sequence was obtained from a female donor with Graves disease. The chain has TRBV19 and TRBJ1-5; possibly TRBD1 for D (5 bases). This material consisted of peripheral blood mononuclear cells (PBMCs), taken when the disease was refractory, from a patient treated with antithyroid drugs. This chain's CDR3 is CASSHPDTLRHF. CDR3 coding DNA: TGTGCCAGTAGCCACCCGGACACCCTCCGGCATTTT.